Following are 23 T cell receptor beta chains from one sample sequenced in a study of T cells after yellow fever vaccination. Each CDR3 protein gets one entry after TCRdb re-called the 5' RACE reads with MiXCR. Here the sample spans roughly 350,000 distinct CDR3 sequences, approximately 4% being singletons. The sequenced sample was PBMCs, obtained 5 days after the yellow fever booster vaccination. Source of these receptors: a man between 18 and 29 years old who received the YFV17D yellow fever vaccine.

The sample holds many counts of this clonotype. This chain connects TRBV6-1 to TRBJ2-2, with D possibly TRBD2 on 5 matching bases. Germline lookup yields CDR1 MNHNS and CDR2 SASEGT. The V and J ends lost 1 base and 6 bases respectively, with 9 bases between them. The CDR3 is 14 amino acids. CDR3 DNA: TGTGCCAGCAGTGAAGGGACGGAGGCCGGGGAGCTGTTTTTT. It is translated as CASSEGTEAGELFF.

This clonotype was counted ten times or more. The rearrangement joins TRBV5-1 to TRBJ2-2, with 9 bases aligning to TRBD2. The V gene end was trimmed by 0 bases and the J gene end by 4 bases; junction bases not matched to a gene: 4. The CDR3 totals 16 residues. The germline CDR1 and CDR2 sequences are SGHRS and YFSETQ. CDR3 coding DNA: TGCGCCAGCAGCTTGGGGACGACTAGCGGCACCGGGGAGCTGTTTTTT. Protein sequence: CASSLGTTSGTGELFF.

This chain links TRBV27 with TRBJ2-5; D not resolved. Germline V gives CDR1 MNHEY, CDR2 SMNVEV (reference sequence). The CDR3 contains 13 residues. Between the trimmed V and J ends, which lost 6 bases and 5 bases, there was a span of 13 bases. CDR3 amino acids: CASRGIRRETQYF. The CDR3 region has the DNA TGTGCCAGCAGGGGGATCAGGCGGGAGACCCAGTACTTC.

V is TRBV12-5 and J is TRBJ2-5; D unresolved. The CDR3 contains 13 residues. Germline V gene data show CDR1 as LGHNT and CDR2 as FRNRAP. V shed 3 bases and J shed 1 base, with 6 bases lying between them. The CDR3 sequence is CASGFPPQETQYF. The DNA of the CDR3 is TGTGCTAGTGGTTTTCCCCCCCAAGAGACCCAGTACTTC.

The J gene is TRBJ2-3, the V gene TRBV9; D may match TRBD1 or TRBD2 (5 bases each). There are 14 residues in the CDR3. Germline CDR1 is SGDLS and CDR2 is YYNGEE. V was clipped by 0 bases and J by 0 bases, with 5 bases between them. Here the CDR3 reads CASSVGDSTDTQYF. For the CDR3, the DNA is TGTGCCAGCAGCGTAGGGGACAGCACAGATACGCAGTATTTT.

This chain's CDR3 is CASSPTSGLYEQYF. The CDR3 DNA follows: TGTGCCAGCAGTCCGACTAGCGGACTCTACGAGCAGTACTTC. V and J are TRBV12-3 or TRBV12-4 and TRBJ2-7, with 9 bases identical to TRBD2. The V gene end was trimmed by 5 bases and the J gene end by 3 bases; junction bases not matched to a gene: 5. There are 14 residues in the CDR3.

The chain combines TRBV10-3 with TRBJ2-3; 7 bases line up with TRBD2. V lost 0 bases and J lost 6; bases outside the gene matches: 9. Germline CDR1 and CDR2: ENHRY and SYGVKD. The CDR3 has 16 residues. The CDR3 coding sequence is TGTGCCATCAGTGAGTCGAGAGGGGACTACGCGGATACGCAGTATTTT. Its translation is CAISESRGDYADTQYF.

Ten or more counts support this clonotype. The genes are TRBV6-5 and TRBJ1-2, with no clear D. Germline V CDR1 and CDR2: MNHEY, SVGAGI. This CDR3 spans 13 amino acids. Trimming took 2 bases from V and 6 from J, leaving 10 bases between them. CDR3 nucleotides: TGTGCCAGCAGTTACAGTGCACGGGATGGCTACACCTTC. Its protein product is CASSYSARDGYTF.

This chain joins TRBV7-9 and TRBJ1-4, with D perhaps matching TRBD1 (5 bases). Trimming stripped 4 bases from V and 10 bases from J, with 10 bases between. Germline CDR1 is SEHNR and CDR2 is FQNEAQ (reference sequence). This CDR3 has 12 amino acids. CDR3 coding DNA: TGTGCCAGCAGCTCAGCGGGGCGAAAACTGTTTTTT. Its translation: CASSSAGRKLFF.

The gene calls are TRBV2 and TRBJ2-1, with 15 nucleotides matching TRBD2. In germline, CDR1 is SNHLY, CDR2 FYNNEI. The CDR3 totals 19 residues. After removal of 5 bases from V and 9 bases from J, the junction contained 17 bases not matched to a gene. This CDR3 is CASSKDTVWTSGGVAEQFF. The CDR3 DNA is TGTGCCAGCAGTAAAGATACAGTGTGGACTAGCGGGGGGGTGGCTGAGCAGTTCTTC.

The chain carries TRBV4-1 and TRBJ1-2, with TRBD1 as a possible D gene (6 bases). The V and J ends lost 4 bases and 10 bases respectively, with 16 bases between them. The CDR3 runs 13 residues. Germline-derived CDR1 and CDR2 are MGHRA and YSYEKL. CDR3 nucleotides: TGCGCCAGCAGCCGCCCGGACAGCTCAGACTACACCTTC. Its translation is CASSRPDSSDYTF.

This clonotype was seen a few times. The rearrangement joins TRBV28 to TRBJ1-3, with 7 bases aligning to TRBD1. V shed 6 bases and J 0 bases; nucleotides not matched to a gene: 2. The CDR3 is 14 amino acids. Germline V gives CDR1 MDHEN, CDR2 SYDVKM. CDR3 bases: TGTGCCAGCAGGACAGGGAGCTCTGGAAACACCATATATTTT. Translated: CASRTGSSGNTIYF.

V is TRBV5-4 and J is TRBJ2-7, with 9 bases lining up with TRBD1. Looked up from germline, CDR1 is SGHNT and CDR2 is YYREEE (reference sequence). The CDR3 is 14 amino acids. V dropped 3 bases and J dropped 3; count of bases not matched to a gene: 4. CDR3 in DNA: TGTGCCAGCAGCTGGGACAGGGCGGTCTACGAGCAGTACTTC. Protein product: CASSWDRAVYEQYF.

This clonotype was recorded a few times. This chain joins TRBV19 and TRBJ2-2; D is uncertain. The CDR3 is 13 residues long. CDR1 and CDR2 (germline): LNHDA, SQIVND (reference sequence). Trimming took 6 bases from V and 9 from J, leaving 14 bases between them. CDR3: CASRGNPGWELFF. CDR3 in DNA: TGTGCCAGTAGGGGTAACCCCGGTTGGGAGCTGTTTTTT.

A word on this clonotype: The junction departs from germline at one end; a sequencing error may be responsible. The V and J genes are TRBV11-3 and TRBJ2-3; TRBD1 or TRBD2 may be the D gene (6 bases each). CDR1 and CDR2 from the germline V gene are SGHNT and YENEEA. This CDR3 comprises 15 residues. CDR3: CASSLGGAVTYTQYF. For the CDR3, the DNA is TGTGCCAGCAGCTTAGGGGGGGCGGTCACATATACGCAGTATTTT.

This clonotype was observed a few times. The chain couples TRBV24-1 to TRBJ2-7; D ambiguous. Looked up from germline, CDR1 is KGHDR and CDR2 is SFDVKD. V was clipped by 12 bases and J by 0 bases, with 20 bases between them. This CDR3 is built from 15 residues. DNA of the CDR3: TGTGCCTACCAATTAGGCAGGACGAGCTCCTACGAGCAGTACGTC. It translates to CAYQLGRTSSYEQYV.

The table lists this clonotype with many counts. V and J are TRBV7-2 and TRBJ2-5, with TRBD1 matching over 8 bases. The germline V gene has CDR1 SGHTA and CDR2 FQGNSA. CDR3 length: 14 residues. The V and J ends lost 6 bases and 5 bases, in that order; junction bases with no gene match: 8. CDR3 amino acids: CASRPRQGTETQYF. CDR3 nucleotides: TGTGCCAGCAGACCCCGACAGGGGACCGAGACCCAGTACTTC.

This clonotype showed up just a few times. This chain connects TRBV5-6 to TRBJ2-1, with D perhaps assigned TRBD1 or TRBD2 (5 bases each). Germline values: CDR1 SGHDT, CDR2 YYEEEE. This CDR3 spans 13 amino acids. Between the trimmed V and J ends, which lost 5 bases and 6 bases, there was a span of 12 bases. CDR3 sequence (DNA): TGTGCCAGCAGACGACCTGGGGGCAATGAGCAGTTCTTC. As protein: CASRRPGGNEQFF. The entire variable domain, with the rest obtained from reference TRBV5-6 and TRBJ2-1, is as follows: DAGVTQSPTHLIKTRGQQVTLRCSPKSGHDTVSWYQQALGQGPQFIFQYYEEEERQRGNFPDRFSGHQFPNYSSELNVNALLLGDSALYLCASRRPGGNEQFFGPGTRLTVL.

This clonotype showed up just a few times. The V call is TRBV6-5, the J call TRBJ1-2; unclear D gene. V was cut by 7 bases and J by 4 bases, with 19 bases left in between. The V gene's germline CDR1 is MNHEY and CDR2 SVGAGI. This CDR3 is built from 15 residues. The CDR3 reads CASNLTPGSIYGYTF. CDR3 in DNA: TGTGCCAGCAACCTGACCCCCGGGTCGATCTATGGCTACACCTTC.

Ten or more counts support this clonotype. The rearrangement links TRBV5-1 to TRBJ1-4; 7 nucleotides match TRBD1. The germline V gene encodes CDR1 SGHRS and CDR2 YFSETQ. This CDR3 is 16 amino acids long. Unmatched junction bases numbered 13, after V lost 4 bases and J lost 7 bases. The CDR3 bases are TGCGCCAGCAGCACGGGACAGCCGAGAAACCTTGAAAAACTGTTTTTT. This encodes CASSTGQPRNLEKLFF.

Many counts were recorded for this clonotype. The CDR3 DNA reads TGCAGTGCTAGAAATCCAGGGACCTACGAGCAGTACTTC. Protein: CSARNPGTYEQYF. This rearrangement joins TRBV20-1 to TRBJ2-7; tentative D call: TRBD1 (5 bases). Per the germline V gene, CDR1 is DFQATT and CDR2 is SNEGSKA (reference sequence). Trimming took off 2 bases at V and 2 bases at J, with 10 bases between the two ends. CDR3 length: 13 residues.

This clonotype was detected many times. V and J are TRBV5-1 and TRBJ1-1, with D maybe TRBD1 (5 bases). The V end was cut by 0 bases, the J end by 0 bases, with 6 bases between. This CDR3 region has 14 residues. From germline, CDR1 is SGHRS and CDR2 YFSETQ. CDR3 coding DNA: TGCGCCAGCAGCTTGGACAGGATGAACACTGAAGCTTTCTTT. It translates to CASSLDRMNTEAFF.

The V and J genes are TRBV12-3 or TRBV12-4 and TRBJ1-2; D call uncertain. Trimming took 10 bases from V and 4 from J, leaving 7 bases between them. The CDR3 has 10 amino acids. CDR3 residues: CATAPYGYTF. The DNA for the CDR3 is TGTGCCACCGCGCCCTATGGCTACACCTTC.